This passage covers 21 T cell receptor beta chains from one sample sequenced in a study of CD4+ T cells in melanoma. Produced via immunoSEQ multiplex PCR; TCRdb's table is partial and in-frame only. In the table there are about 110,000 clones, roughly 90% of which are singletons. Sequenced sample: peripheral blood. Receptors were obtained from a human donor with melanoma.

The chain couples TRBV2 to TRBJ1-4; weak D call: TRBD1 (5 bases). V was trimmed by 6 bases and J by 0 bases, leaving 14 bases between them. This CDR3 comprises 16 residues. In germline, CDR1 is SNHLY, CDR2 FYNNEI. The CDR3 spells CASRGPEYPTNEKLFF. The DNA for the CDR3 is TGTGCCAGCAGGGGGCCCGAGTACCCAACTAATGAAAAACTGTTTTTT.

This sequence joins TRBV5-1 and TRBJ2-5; D is possibly TRBD2 (6 bases). Germline values: CDR1 SGHRS, CDR2 YFSETQ. V dropped 4 bases and J dropped 5 bases, with 15 bases sitting between them. The CDR3 runs to 14 residues. In nucleotides, the CDR3 is TGCGCCAGCAGCACCTATAGCGGAGCTGAGACCCAGTACTTC. Protein sequence: CASSTYSGAETQYF.

The chain is built from TRBV6-6 and TRBJ1-5; unclear D gene. The germline V gene encodes CDR1 MNHNY and CDR2 SVGAGI (reference sequence). The CDR3 is made up of 13 amino acids. The ends were cut back, 3 bases at V and 3 bases at J, with 6 bases in the middle. The CDR3 loop reads CASSYGVNQPQHF. CDR3 coding DNA: TGTGCCAGCAGTTATGGGGTCAATCAGCCCCAGCATTTT.

This clone was picked up a small number of times. The rearrangement uses TRBV27 and TRBJ1-5, with 8 bases that match TRBD1. CDR1 and CDR2 (germline): MNHEY, SMNVEV (reference sequence). Trimming took 5 bases from V and 4 from J; bases not matched to a gene: 7. The CDR3 sequence is 15 residues long. CDR3 region: CASSPLRQGNQPQHF. The DNA of the CDR3 is TGTGCCAGCAGTCCTCTCCGACAGGGGAATCAGCCCCAGCATTTT.

Only one count was recorded for this clone. The genes are TRBV7-2 and TRBJ2-3, with 10 bases identical to TRBD2. Per germline, CDR1 SGHTA and CDR2 FQGNSA. The CDR3 runs to 15 residues. With V trimmed by 6 bases and J by 2 bases, 5 bases remained unmatched. The CDR3 is CASRGAGGYTDTQYF. The CDR3 DNA sequence: TGTGCCAGCAGGGGAGCGGGAGGGTACACAGATACGCAGTATTTT.

The chain joins TRBV5-4 to TRBJ2-5, with D possibly TRBD2 on 6 matching bases. V shed 1 base and J shed 1 base, with 11 bases lying between them. Germline-derived CDR1 and CDR2 are SGHNT and YYREEE (reference sequence). This CDR3 comprises 15 residues. The CDR3 DNA is TGTGCCAGCAGCTTGCTCGGGAGTTCCCAAGAGACCCAGTACTTC. Translation gives CASSLLGSSQETQYF.

The gene calls are TRBV28 and TRBJ2-2; D not resolved. The germline V gene has CDR1 MDHEN and CDR2 SYDVKM. Deletions cut 4 bases from V and 7 bases from J, with 10 bases between. The CDR3 loop spans 13 amino acids. DNA of the CDR3: TGTGCCAGCAGTTATGTCCGGGTCGGGGAGCTGTTTTTT. Its protein product is CASSYVRVGELFF.

This rearrangement joins TRBV4-2 to TRBJ2-3; 7 bases are a match to TRBD2. Germline V lookup: CDR1 LGHNA, CDR2 YNFKEQ. The length of the CDR3 is 13 residues. The V gene end was trimmed by 0 bases and the J gene end by 8 bases; junction bases not matched to a gene: 2. In DNA, the CDR3 is TGTGCCAGCAGCCAAGATCCGGGGGGTACGCAGTATTTT. Translated, it gives CASSQDPGGTQYF.

Written as DNA, the CDR3 is TGCGCCAGCAGCCCCGGACAGGGCTCCTACAATGAGCAGTTCTTC. Translated, it gives CASSPGQGSYNEQFF. The gene calls are TRBV4-3 and TRBJ2-1, with 8 bases lining up with TRBD1. The junction had 2 bases not matched to a gene; V was cut back by 4 bases and J by 0 bases. This CDR3 region has 15 residues. Germline CDR1 and CDR2: LGHNA and YSLEER.

The chain recombines TRBV19 with TRBJ1-2; D gene ambiguous. Trimming left V 7 bases short and J 6 bases short, with 9 bases between. This CDR3 has 11 amino acids. Germline CDR1 LNHDA, CDR2 SQIVND (reference sequence). CDR3 in DNA: TGTGCCAGTAACACTAGGGATGGCTACACCTTC. It codes for CASNTRDGYTF.

The J gene is TRBJ1-2, the V gene TRBV6-6; TRBD1 might be the D (5 bases). Germline V gene lookup returns CDR1 MNHNY and CDR2 SVGAGI (reference sequence). The CDR3 covers 14 residues. Trimming pared 4 bases from V and 4 bases from J, leaving 13 bases between. This CDR3 is CASSFAGQGYGYTF. The CDR3, as DNA: TGTGCCAGCAGTTTCGCGGGGCAGGGCTATGGCTACACCTTC.

The rearrangement joins TRBV5-1 to TRBJ2-1, with D possibly being TRBD2 (5 bases). The CDR3 consists of 16 residues. Germline CDR1 and CDR2: SGHRS and YFSETQ. Trimming shortened V by 5 bases and J by 0 bases, and 15 bases separated the two germline ends. The CDR3 protein is CASSLTSGSSYNEQFF. DNA for the CDR3: TGCGCCAGCAGTCTTACGAGCGGTAGCTCCTACAATGAGCAGTTCTTC.

This rearrangement joins TRBV6-4 to TRBJ1-5; 7 bases map to TRBD1. Germline lookup yields CDR1 MRHNA and CDR2 SNTAGT. CDR3 length equals 17 residues. The junction had 5 bases not matched to a gene; V was cut back by 0 bases and J by 0 bases. CDR3 bases: TGTGCCAGCAGTGACTCAGGGGGACAGTGTAGCAATCAGCCCCAGCATTTT. This gives the protein CASSDSGGQCSNQPQHF.

The V gene is TRBV5-6, the J gene TRBJ2-7; a weak D match, TRBD2 (5 bases). The V end was cut by 2 bases, the J end by 10 bases, with 16 bases between. This CDR3 is 13 amino acids long. CDR1 is SGHDT, CDR2 YYEEEE, per germline. CDR3 protein: CASSFISAPVQYF. CDR3 nucleotides: TGTGCCAGCAGCTTCATTAGCGCGCCGGTACAGTACTTC.

The rearrangement joins TRBV7-9 to TRBJ2-7, with TRBD1 matching 7 bases. V was clipped by 4 bases and J by 7 bases; unmatched bases: 19. Germline-derived CDR1 and CDR2 are SEHNR and FQNEAQ (reference sequence). This CDR3 has 17 residues. This CDR3 is CASSSGFGQAWLGEQYF. DNA for the CDR3: TGTGCCAGCAGCTCAGGCTTCGGACAGGCTTGGTTGGGGGAGCAGTACTTC.

This clone occurred once. This chain uses TRBV28 with TRBJ2-7; D uncertain. The CDR3 consists of 11 residues. V lost 4 bases and J lost 5, with 6 bases in between. In germline, CDR1 is MDHEN, CDR2 SYDVKM. CDR3 sequence: CASSSPNEQYF. Written as DNA, the CDR3 is TGTGCCAGCAGTTCTCCCAACGAGCAGTACTTC.

The chain carries TRBV11-2 and TRBJ2-2; 9 bases align to TRBD1. This CDR3 is 17 amino acids long. The V gene end was trimmed by 5 bases and the J gene end by 4 bases; junction bases not matched to a gene: 11. Germline assignment: CDR1 SGHAT and CDR2 FQNNGV. The CDR3 loop reads CASSPRTQGAGTGELFF. The CDR3 DNA follows: TGTGCCAGCAGCCCTCGAACACAGGGGGCTGGCACCGGGGAGCTGTTTTTT. The variable domain in full, completed from reference TRBV11-2 and TRBJ2-2, reads EAGVAQSPRYKIIEKRQSVAFWCNPISGHATLYWYQQILGQGPKLLIQFQNNGVVDDSQLPKDRFSAERLKGVDSTLKIQPAKLEDSAVYLCASSPRTQGAGTGELFFGEGSRLTVL.

This sequence joins TRBV11-3 and TRBJ2-1; TRBD1 matches 8 bases. CDR1 is SGHNT and CDR2 is YENEEA in the germline V gene. Trimming took 2 bases from V and 5 from J; bases not matched to a gene: 5. The CDR3 has 15 residues. In DNA, the CDR3 is TGTGCCAGCAGCTTAATGCAGGGGGCGGACAATGAGCAGTTCTTC. Translating gives CASSLMQGADNEQFF.

The gene calls are TRBV10-3 and TRBJ1-2; weak D call: TRBD1 (6 bases). Germline CDR1 ENHRY, CDR2 SYGVKD. The CDR3 consists of 14 residues. V dropped 8 bases and J dropped 8 bases, with 21 bases sitting between them. The chain's CDR3 is CAIRTSRGVGGYTF. In nucleotides, the CDR3 is TGTGCCATCCGAACCTCCAGGGGAGTGGGGGGCTACACCTTC.

The chain links TRBV9 to TRBJ2-1, with 10 bases aligning to TRBD1. The CDR3 has 14 residues. Germline values: CDR1 SGDLS, CDR2 YYNGEE. Trimming at V came to 3 bases and at J to 7 bases, leaving 4 bases not matched to a gene. CDR3 in DNA: TGTGCCAGCAGCGATGGGGACAGGGGAAATGAGCAGTTCTTC. This codes for CASSDGDRGNEQFF. Full variable domain (rest looked up from reference TRBV9 and TRBJ2-1): DSGVTQTPKHLITATGQRVTLRCSPRSGDLSVYWYQQSLDQGLQFLIQYYNGEERAKGNILERFSAQQFPDLHSELNLSSLELGDSALYFCASSDGDRGNEQFFGPGTRLTVL.

This clone was detected only a few times. The chain carries TRBV30 and TRBJ1-2, with unresolved D. V lost 3 bases to trimming and J lost 6 bases, with 17 bases between them. CDR3 length: 14 residues. Per the germline V gene, CDR1 is GTSNPN and CDR2 is SVGIG (reference sequence). The CDR3 nucleotides read TGTGCCTGGAGCCTCCGCCCGGAAATCAATGGCTACACCTTC. It is translated as CAWSLRPEINGYTF. Combining the CDR3 with reference TRBV30 and TRBJ1-2 gives the whole variable domain SQTIHQWPATLVQPVGSPLSLECTVEGTSNPNLYWYRQAAGRGLQLLFYSVGIGQISSEVPQNLSASRPQDRQFILSSKKLLLSDSGFYLCAWSLRPEINGYTFGSGTRLTVV.